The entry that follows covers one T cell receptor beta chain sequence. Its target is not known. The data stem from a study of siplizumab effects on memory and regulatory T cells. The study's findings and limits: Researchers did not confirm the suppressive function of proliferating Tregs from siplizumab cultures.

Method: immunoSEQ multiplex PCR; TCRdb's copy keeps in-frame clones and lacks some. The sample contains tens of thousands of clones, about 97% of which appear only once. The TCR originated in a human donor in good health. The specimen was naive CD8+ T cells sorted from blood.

The CDR3 sequence is CASSDGAEQYF. In DNA, the CDR3 is TGCGCCAGCAGTGATGGGGCCGAGCAGTACTTC. This chain uses TRBV10-2 with TRBJ2-7; weak D call: TRBD1 (5 bases). V lost 3 bases and J lost 6, with 6 bases in between. Germline CDR1 and CDR2: WSHSY and SAAADI. The length of the CDR3 is 11 residues.